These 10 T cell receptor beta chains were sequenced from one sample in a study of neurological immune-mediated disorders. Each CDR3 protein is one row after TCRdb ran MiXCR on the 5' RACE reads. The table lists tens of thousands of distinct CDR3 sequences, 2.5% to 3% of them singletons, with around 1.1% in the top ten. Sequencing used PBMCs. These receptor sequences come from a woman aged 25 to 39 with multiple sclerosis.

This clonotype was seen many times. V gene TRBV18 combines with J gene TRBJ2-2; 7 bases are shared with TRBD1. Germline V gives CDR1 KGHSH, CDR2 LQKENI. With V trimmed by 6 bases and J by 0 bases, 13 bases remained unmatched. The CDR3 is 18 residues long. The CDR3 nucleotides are TGTGCCAGCTCCCTATCCCGACAGGGACCTTCGAACACCGGGGAGCTGTTTTTT. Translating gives CASSLSRQGPSNTGELFF.

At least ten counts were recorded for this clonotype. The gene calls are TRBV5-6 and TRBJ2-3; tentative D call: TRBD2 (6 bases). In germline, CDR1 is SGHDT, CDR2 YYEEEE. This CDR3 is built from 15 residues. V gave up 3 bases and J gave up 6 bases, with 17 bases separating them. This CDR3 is CASSSRDLDHDTQYF. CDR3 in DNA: TGTGCCAGCAGCTCCCGGGACTTGGATCACGATACGCAGTATTTT.

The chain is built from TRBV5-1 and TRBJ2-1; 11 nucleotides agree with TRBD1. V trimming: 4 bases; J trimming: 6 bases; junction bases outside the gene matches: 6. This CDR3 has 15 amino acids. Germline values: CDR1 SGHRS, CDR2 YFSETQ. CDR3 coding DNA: TGCGCCAGCAGCCCCGGACAGGGGGCGACCAATGAGCAGTTCTTC. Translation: CASSPGQGATNEQFF.

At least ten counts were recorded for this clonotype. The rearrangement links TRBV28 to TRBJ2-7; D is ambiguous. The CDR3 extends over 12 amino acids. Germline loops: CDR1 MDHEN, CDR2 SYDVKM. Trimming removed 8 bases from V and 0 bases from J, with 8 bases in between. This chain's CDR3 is CASQPSSYEQYF. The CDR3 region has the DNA TGTGCCAGCCAGCCCAGCTCCTACGAGCAGTACTTC.

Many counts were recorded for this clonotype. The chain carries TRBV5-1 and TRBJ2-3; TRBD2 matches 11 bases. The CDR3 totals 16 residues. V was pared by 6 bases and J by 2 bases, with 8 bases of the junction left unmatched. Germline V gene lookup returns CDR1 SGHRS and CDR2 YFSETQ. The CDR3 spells CASTDGTSGYTDTQYF. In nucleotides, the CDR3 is TGCGCCAGCACCGACGGGACTAGCGGATACACAGATACGCAGTATTTT.

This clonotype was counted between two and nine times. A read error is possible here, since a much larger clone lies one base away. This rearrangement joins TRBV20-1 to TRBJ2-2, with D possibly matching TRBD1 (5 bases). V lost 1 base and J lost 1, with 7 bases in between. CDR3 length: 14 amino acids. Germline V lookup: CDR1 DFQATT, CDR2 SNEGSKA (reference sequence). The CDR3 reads CSARATENTGELFF. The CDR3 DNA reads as TGCAGTGCTAGAGCGACAGAGAACACCGGGGAGCTGTTTTTT.

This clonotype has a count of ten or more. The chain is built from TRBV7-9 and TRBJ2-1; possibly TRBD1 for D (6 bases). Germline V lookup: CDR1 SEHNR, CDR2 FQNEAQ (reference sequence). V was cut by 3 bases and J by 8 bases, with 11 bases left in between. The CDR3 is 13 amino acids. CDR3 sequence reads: CASSLMGADEQFF. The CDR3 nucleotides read TGTGCCAGCAGCTTGATGGGGGCTGATGAGCAGTTCTTC.

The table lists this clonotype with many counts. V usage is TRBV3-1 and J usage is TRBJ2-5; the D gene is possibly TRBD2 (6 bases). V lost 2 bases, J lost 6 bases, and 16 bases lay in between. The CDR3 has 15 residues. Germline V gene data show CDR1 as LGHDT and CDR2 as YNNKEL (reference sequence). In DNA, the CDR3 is TGTGCCAGCAGCCAACCACCGTCGGGGGTAAAGACCCAGTACTTC. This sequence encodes CASSQPPSGVKTQYF.

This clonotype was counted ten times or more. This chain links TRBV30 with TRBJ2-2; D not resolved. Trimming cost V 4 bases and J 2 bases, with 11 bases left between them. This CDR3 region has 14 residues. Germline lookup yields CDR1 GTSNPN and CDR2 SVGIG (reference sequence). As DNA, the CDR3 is TGTGCCTGGAATGGGGTCCCTAACACCGGGGAGCTGTTTTTT. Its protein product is CAWNGVPNTGELFF.

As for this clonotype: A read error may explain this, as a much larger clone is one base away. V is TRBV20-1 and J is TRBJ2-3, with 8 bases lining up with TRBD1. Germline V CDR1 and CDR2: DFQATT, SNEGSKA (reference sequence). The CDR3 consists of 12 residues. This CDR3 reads CSAWTGTDKQYF. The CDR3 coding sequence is TGCAGTGCATGGACAGGGACAGATAAGCAGTATTTT.